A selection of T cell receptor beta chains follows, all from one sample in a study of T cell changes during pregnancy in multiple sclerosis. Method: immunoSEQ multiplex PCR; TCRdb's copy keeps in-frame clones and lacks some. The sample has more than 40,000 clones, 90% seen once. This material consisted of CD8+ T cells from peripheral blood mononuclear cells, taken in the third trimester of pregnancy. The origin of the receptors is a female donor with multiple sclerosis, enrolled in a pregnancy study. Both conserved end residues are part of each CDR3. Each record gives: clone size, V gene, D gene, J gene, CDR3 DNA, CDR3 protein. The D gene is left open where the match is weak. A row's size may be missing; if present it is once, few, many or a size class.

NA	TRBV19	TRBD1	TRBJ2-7	TGTGCCAGTAGTGAGACAGGGGTCTACGAGCAGTACTTC	CASSETGVYEQYF
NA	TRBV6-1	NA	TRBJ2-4	TGTGCCAGCAGTGAAGATCCAGGTCCCAAAAACATTCAGTACTTC	CASSEDPGPKNIQYF
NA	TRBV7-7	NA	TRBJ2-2	TGTGCTAGCAGCCCAAATAGCGGAAGCGGGGAGCTGTTTTTT	CASSPNSGSGELFF
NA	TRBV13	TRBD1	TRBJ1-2	TGTGCCAGCAGCTCCGGGACAGGGAATGGCTACACCTTC	CASSSGTGNGYTF
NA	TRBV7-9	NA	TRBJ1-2	TGTGCCAGCAGCTCCCCACACGCGGGACCAAACTATGGCTACACCTTC	CASSSPHAGPNYGYTF
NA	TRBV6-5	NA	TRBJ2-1	TGTGCCAGCAGTTACTCGAAATTCGGGGGAAATGAGCAGTTCTTC	CASSYSKFGGNEQFF
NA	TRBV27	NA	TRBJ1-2	TGTGCCAGCAGTTCACAGGGCGGATATGGCTACACCTTC	CASSSQGGYGYTF
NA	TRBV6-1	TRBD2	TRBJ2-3	TGTGCCAGCAGTGCACTAGCGGTAACTACAGATACGCAGTATTTT	CASSALAVTTDTQYF
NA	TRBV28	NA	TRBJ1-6	TGTGCCAGCAGTCTACCGACAGGACCTAATTCACCCCTCCACTTT	CASSLPTGPNSPLHF
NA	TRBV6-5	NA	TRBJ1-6	TGTGCCAGCAGTTCCGAAACAGGGTATAATTCACCCCTCCACTTT	CASSSETGYNSPLHF
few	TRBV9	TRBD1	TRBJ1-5	TGTGCCAGCAGCGTAACAGGGGGCCTTAATCAGCCCCAGCATTTT	CASSVTGGLNQPQHF
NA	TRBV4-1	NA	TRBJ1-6	TGCGCCAGCAGCCTTCTTAATGGGGAGCATTCACCCCTCCACTTT	CASSLLNGEHSPLHF
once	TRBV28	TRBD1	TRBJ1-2	TGTGCCAGCAGTTTGGACCACCGAGGGACAGCCTATGGCTACACCTTC	CASSLDHRGTAYGYTF
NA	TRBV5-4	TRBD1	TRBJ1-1	TGTGCCAGCAGCAACAGGGGGTTTAACACTGAAGCTTTCTTT	CASSNRGFNTEAFF
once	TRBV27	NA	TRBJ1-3	TGTGCCAGCAGTTTCTCGGCAGGATCTGGAAACACCATATATTTT	CASSFSAGSGNTIYF
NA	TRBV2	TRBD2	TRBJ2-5	TGTGCCAGCAGTTTAGCGGGAGTTCTAGAGACCCAGTACTTC	CASSLAGVLETQYF
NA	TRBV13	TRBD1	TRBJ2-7	TGTGCCAGCAGCGCAACGGGACAGGGGTTCTACGAGCAGTACTTC	CASSATGQGFYEQYF
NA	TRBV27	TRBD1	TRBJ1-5	TGTGCCAGCAGCTCCGGGACAGCAGTAAATCAGCCCCAGCATTTT	CASSSGTAVNQPQHF
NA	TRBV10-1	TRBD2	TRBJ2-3	TGCGCCAGCCTTATTGGGGCTAGCGGGGAAGCTAGCACAGATACGCAGTATTTT	CASLIGASGEASTDTQYF
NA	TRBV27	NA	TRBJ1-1	TGTGCCAGCAGTTTACAGGGATTAAACACTGAAGCTTTCTTT	CASSLQGLNTEAFF
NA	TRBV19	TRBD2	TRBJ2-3	TGTGCCAGTAGTATAGTGGTAGCGGGAGAGGAGGATACGCAGTATTTT	CASSIVVAGEEDTQYF
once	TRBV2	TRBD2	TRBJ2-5	TGTGCCAGCAGGGGAGCGGGAGAGGAAGAGACCCAGTACTTC	CASRGAGEEETQYF
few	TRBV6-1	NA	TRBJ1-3	TGTGCCAGCAGTGAAGACGGTTGGAACACCATATATTTT	CASSEDGWNTIYF
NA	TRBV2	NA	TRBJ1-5	TGTGCCAGCAGTGAATCGGAGACCCATCAGCCCCAGCATTTT	CASSESETHQPQHF
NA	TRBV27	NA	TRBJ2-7	TGTGCCAGCAGTTTAGGAAGCGGTAGAGGGATCTACGAGCAGTACTTC	CASSLGSGRGIYEQYF
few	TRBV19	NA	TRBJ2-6	TGTGCCAGTAGTACAATCCGAGTATCTGGGGCCAACGTCCTGACTTTC	CASSTIRVSGANVLTF
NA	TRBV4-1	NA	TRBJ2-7	TGCGCCAGCAGCCAAGATGTGGCAGAAAGCTCCTACGAGCAGTACTTC	CASSQDVAESSYEQYF
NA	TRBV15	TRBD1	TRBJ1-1	TGTGCCACCAGCGGGAGACAGGGGGACACTGAAGCTTTCTTT	CATSGRQGDTEAFF
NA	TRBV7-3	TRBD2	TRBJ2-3	TGTGCCAGCAGCTTAGCTCCGGGACTAGCGGCTAGCACAGATACGCAGTATTTT	CASSLAPGLAASTDTQYF